This T cell receptor beta chain stems from a study of blood T cell repertoires in COVID-19. As for the study in general: Specimens from acute and convalescent COVID-19 originated in the United States, Italy and Spain. T cells, B-cell-depleted T cells, or PBMCs provided the cDNA or gDNA that served as material.

Original processing methods: Amplifying reference gene primers gave estimates of nucleated cell counts. Clones were read by immunoSEQ multiplex PCR, and TCRdb kept only the in-frame ones, dropping some. D and trimming come from the DNA, and the V and J calls and clone size come from that table. This table holds around 56,000 clones, roughly 80% found once. Specimen: peripheral blood. This clonotype was sampled from an older woman with acute or convalescent COVID-19.

The CDR3 DNA follows: TGTGCCAGCAGCTTAGCCACAGCATGGTCTAACACTGAAGCTTTCTTT. It specifies CASSLATAWSNTEAFF. The genes are TRBV7-8 and TRBJ1-1, with D unresolved. Trimming took off 0 bases at V and 2 bases at J, with 13 bases between the two ends. Germline V gene data show CDR1 as SGHVS and CDR2 as FQNEAQ. This CDR3 has 16 residues.